Sequencing of this T cell receptor beta chain was carried out in a study of T cell responses to AZD1222 COVID-19 vaccine. Notes on the study in general: Spike-specific TCR breadth and depth grew following two AZD1222 doses.

Assay used: immunoSEQ multiplex PCR; TCRdb lists only in-frame clones, some missing. Here the sample spans roughly 200,000 clones, 85% to 90% being singletons. As concerns this clone: No antigen is known for it.

Germline CDR1 is MGHRA and CDR2 is YSYEKL. The CDR3 is 17 amino acids. Losses at the gene ends were 1 base for V and 4 bases for J; bases not matched to a gene: 12. The receptor comes from an adult in good health. This chain links TRBV4-1 with TRBJ2-7; TRBD1 matches at 8 bases. The specimen was peripheral blood, collected on day 0 of AZD1222 vaccination. The CDR3 region is CASSQVYRGADPYEQYF. The DNA of the CDR3 is TGCGCCAGCAGCCAAGTATACAGGGGGGCTGACCCTTACGAGCAGTACTTC.